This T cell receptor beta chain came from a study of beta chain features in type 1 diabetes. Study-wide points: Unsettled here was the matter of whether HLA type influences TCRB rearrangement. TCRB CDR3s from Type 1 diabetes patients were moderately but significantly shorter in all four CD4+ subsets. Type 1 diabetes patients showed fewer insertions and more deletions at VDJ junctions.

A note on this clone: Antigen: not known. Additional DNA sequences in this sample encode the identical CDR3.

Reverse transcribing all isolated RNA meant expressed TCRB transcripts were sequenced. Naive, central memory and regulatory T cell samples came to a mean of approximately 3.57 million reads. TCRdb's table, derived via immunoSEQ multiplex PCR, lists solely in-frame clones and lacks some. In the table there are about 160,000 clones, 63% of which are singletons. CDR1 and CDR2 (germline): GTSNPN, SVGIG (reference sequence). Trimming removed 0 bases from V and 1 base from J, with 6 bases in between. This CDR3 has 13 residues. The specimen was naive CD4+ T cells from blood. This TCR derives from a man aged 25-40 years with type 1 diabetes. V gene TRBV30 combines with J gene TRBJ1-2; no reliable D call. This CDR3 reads CAWSVPGNYGYTF. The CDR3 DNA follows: TGTGCCTGGAGTGTACCCGGTAACTATGGCTACACCTTC. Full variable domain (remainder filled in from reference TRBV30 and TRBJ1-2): SQTIHQWPATLVQPVGSPLSLECTVEGTSNPNLYWYRQAAGRGLQLLFYSVGIGQISSEVPQNLSASRPQDRQFILSSKKLLLSDSGFYLCAWSVPGNYGYTFGSGTRLTVV.